The clone carrying this T cell receptor beta chain rates as medium-sized. The data are from a study of T-cell memory formation after mild COVID-19. Via MiXCR, TCRdb re-called the 5' RACE reads, giving one row per CDR3 protein. Of about 30,000 distinct CDR3 sequences in the sample, approximately 12% were seen once. Germline V gene lookup returns CDR1 DFQATT and CDR2 SNEGSKA (reference sequence). The CDR3 has 14 amino acids. The V end lost 5 bases, the J end lost 0 bases, and 13 bases lay between the germline ends. The genes are TRBV20-1 and TRBJ1-1; no definite D call. Sequencing input: PBMCs or a T cell subset sorted from them (not recorded which). The TCR sequence derives from an adult woman who had mild COVID-19 (a few samples of this study predate the infection). Cell type and time point are not known. CDR3 in DNA: TGCAGTGCTCGACGCCGGGCCGTGAACACTGAAGCTTTCTTT. Its protein is CSARRRAVNTEAFF.